Presented here are 20 T cell receptor beta chains from one specimen sequenced in a study of early T cells in non-severe SARS-CoV-2 infection (dated by TCRdb to the early 2020s). The receptor library was made with 5' RACE. The instrument given in TCRdb is NextSeq 500. The public reads were reprocessed in TCRdb via fastp at Q25 and MiXCR, keeping in-frame beta chains. Here each entry gathers all rows of one CDR3 protein and keeps the most common genes and DNA. This sample holds 35,000 to 40,000 distinct CDR3 sequences; 3.5% to 4% were observed only once. The ten top clones hold 9% to 10% of the sample. The sequenced sample consisted of whole blood. These receptors originate from an adult who was a healthcare worker with PCR-confirmed SARS-CoV-2 infection or an uninfected control (not recorded which).

This clonotype was seen many times. V gene TRBV10-3 combines with J gene TRBJ1-2, with 9 bases aligning to TRBD1. Trimming at V came to 3 bases and at J to 8 bases, leaving 10 bases not matched to a gene. This CDR3 has 15 residues. CDR1 ENHRY and CDR2 SYGVKD come from the germline V gene. The DNA for the CDR3 is TGTGCCATCAGTGATGGGACAGGGTTCCCCTCCGGCTACACCTTC. Translation: CAISDGTGFPSGYTF.

This clonotype has at least ten counts. The chain joins TRBV12-3 or TRBV12-4 to TRBJ2-7; no clear D gene. V shed 3 bases and J shed 6 bases, with 6 bases lying between them. The CDR3 is 11 amino acids. The CDR3 DNA follows: TGTGCCAGCAGTTTTGGTGGCGAGCAGTACTTC. This sequence encodes CASSFGGEQYF.

This chain uses TRBV7-8 with TRBJ2-1; possible D gene TRBD1, 5 bases. V lost 1 base, J lost 9 bases, and 13 bases lay in between. Per the germline V gene, CDR1 is SGHVS and CDR2 is FQNEAQ. This CDR3 spans 14 amino acids. CDR3 residues: CASSLEGVMREQFF. CDR3 nucleotides: TGTGCCAGCAGCTTAGAAGGGGTCATGCGTGAGCAGTTCTTC.

This clonotype appeared many times. In nucleotides, the CDR3 is TGTGCCATTTCCTCCAGGGGGGTCTCGAACACTGAAGCTTTCTTT. Translation: CAISSRGVSNTEAFF. This chain uses TRBV12-3 or TRBV12-4 with TRBJ1-1; 7 nucleotides align to TRBD1. The V gene end was trimmed by 10 bases and the J gene end by 1 base; junction bases not matched to a gene: 12. The CDR3 covers 15 residues.

This clonotype came up many times. The chain uses TRBV9 and TRBJ1-1, with 7 bases that match TRBD1. The CDR3 runs to 13 residues. Germline V gene data show CDR1 as SGDLS and CDR2 as YYNGEE. The V and J ends lost 4 bases and 4 bases, in that order; junction bases with no gene match: 4. In DNA, the CDR3 is TGTGCCAGCAGCCCAAGGACAGGCACTGAAGCTTTCTTT. Its protein product is CASSPRTGTEAFF.

This clonotype was picked up many times. An end of the junction does not agree with germline; a read error may underlie this. J is TRBJ2-3 and V is TRBV7-2; TRBD2 matches at 8 bases. The CDR3 is 14 amino acids. Germline V gene sequence: CDR1 SGHTA, CDR2 FQGNSA. The CDR3 coding sequence is TGTGCCAGCAGCATAGCGGGAAGCACAGATACGCAGTATTTT. Its protein is CASSIAGSTDTQYF.

In its sample, this clonotype was seen many times. The rearrangement joins TRBV14 to TRBJ1-1; 8 bases match TRBD1. V shed 4 bases and J 9 bases; nucleotides not matched to a gene: 13. The length of the CDR3 is 15 residues. Germline V CDR1 and CDR2: SGHDN, FVKESK. In DNA form, the CDR3 reads TGTGCCAGCAGCCTGTCAACATTTCAGGGGGCGAAAGCTTTCTTT. Protein product: CASSLSTFQGAKAFF.

This clonotype was observed many times. V gene TRBV7-3 combines with J gene TRBJ2-1; 9 bases map to TRBD2. This CDR3 region has 15 residues. V lost 5 bases, J lost 2 bases, and 4 bases stayed unmatched. Germline assignment: CDR1 SGHTA and CDR2 FQGTGA. Written as DNA, the CDR3 is TGTGCCAGCAGCCTGGCTAGCGGGGCCTACAATGAGCAGTTCTTC. It codes for CASSLASGAYNEQFF.

This clonotype was seen many times. This chain joins TRBV28 and TRBJ2-3; D is unclear. Trimming cost V 3 bases and J 0 bases, with 10 bases left between them. The CDR3 totals 15 residues. Germline V CDR1 and CDR2: MDHEN, SYDVKM. The CDR3 nucleotides read TGTGCCAGCAGTTTTTTATCTACTAGCACAGATACGCAGTATTTT. As protein: CASSFLSTSTDTQYF.

This clonotype was seen many times. The chain employs TRBV6-5 and TRBJ1-3; D not certain. Germline values: CDR1 MNHEY, CDR2 SVGAGI. The CDR3 is 11 amino acids. V was pared by 6 bases and J by 3 bases, with 3 bases between. CDR3: CASSGGNTIYF. CDR3 sequence (DNA): TGTGCCAGCAGCGGTGGAAACACCATATATTTT.

This clonotype was seen many times. CDR3 coding DNA: TGTGCCAGCAGCCTTAGAGACACCGGGGAGCTGTTTTTT. Protein sequence: CASSLRDTGELFF. This chain links TRBV5-4 with TRBJ2-2; no firm D call. This CDR3 has 13 residues. Deletions cut 4 bases from V and 3 bases from J, with 7 bases between. Looked up from germline, CDR1 is SGHNT and CDR2 is YYREEE (reference sequence). The variable domain in full, with the rest retrieved from reference TRBV5-4 and TRBJ2-2, is ETGVTQSPTHLIKTRGQQVTLRCSSQSGHNTVSWYQQALGQGPQFIFQYYREEENGRGNFPPRFSGLQFPNYSSELNVNALELDDSALYLCASSLRDTGELFFGEGSRLTVL.

Regarding this clonotype: Being one base from a much bigger clone, this may be a read error. V and J are TRBV20-1 and TRBJ2-2; 10 nucleotides agree with TRBD2. Germline V gene data show CDR1 as DFQATT and CDR2 as SNEGSKA (reference sequence). The CDR3 has 16 amino acids. The CDR3 spells CSASALAGANTGELLF. Written as DNA, the CDR3 is TGCAGTGCTAGCGCTCTAGCGGGAGCGAACACCGGGGAGCTGTTATTT.

At least ten counts were recorded for this clonotype. The J gene is TRBJ1-5, the V gene TRBV6-2 or TRBV6-3; D not certain. Germline V lookup: CDR1 MNHEY, CDR2 SVGEGT. The CDR3 sequence is 13 residues long. V gave up 0 bases and J gave up 6 bases, with 6 bases separating them. The CDR3 DNA reads as TGTGCCAGCAGTTACTCCTCACTTCAGCCCCAGCATTTT. This sequence encodes CASSYSSLQPQHF.

In its sample, this clonotype was seen many times. The CDR3 protein is CASRNSPTYRAGNTIYF. The CDR3, as DNA: TGTGCCAGCAGAAACTCCCCCACTTACAGGGCTGGAAACACCATATATTTT. The rearrangement joins TRBV6-6 to TRBJ1-3, with D possibly being TRBD1 (6 bases). The CDR3 totals 17 residues. Trimming pared 6 bases from V and 2 bases from J, leaving 20 bases between. Germline V gene lookup returns CDR1 MNHNY and CDR2 SVGAGI (reference sequence).

This clonotype was counted at least ten times. The chain uses TRBV7-9 and TRBJ2-3; D possibly corresponds to TRBD1 (6 bases). There are 14 residues in the CDR3. CDR1 and CDR2 from the germline V gene are SEHNR and FQNEAQ (reference sequence). V was cut by 5 bases and J by 2 bases, with 11 bases left in between. The CDR3 here is CASSPRGITDTQYF. Written as DNA, the CDR3 is TGTGCCAGCAGCCCCAGGGGTATCACAGATACGCAGTATTTT.

The chain is built from TRBV27 and TRBJ2-1, with a possible D match to TRBD2 (5 bases). V was shortened by 4 bases and J by 7 bases, with 17 bases between the two germline ends. CDR3 length: 15 amino acids. Germline V gene lookup returns CDR1 MNHEY and CDR2 SMNVEV (reference sequence). The CDR3 nucleotides read TGTGCCAGCAGTTACAAAAGGACTCCGGGGAATGAGCAGTTCTTC. Translation: CASSYKRTPGNEQFF.

This clonotype showed up many times. The chain employs TRBV24-1 and TRBJ1-1; D is unresolved. V was pared by 7 bases and J by 0 bases, with 8 bases between. Germline CDR1 is KGHDR and CDR2 is SFDVKD. The CDR3 loop spans 13 amino acids. DNA of the CDR3: TGTGCCACCAGGGAGGAGTTGAACACTGAAGCTTTCTTT. It is translated as CATREELNTEAFF.

This clonotype has ten or more counts. This rearrangement joins TRBV12-3 or TRBV12-4 to TRBJ2-3; D is undetermined. V was clipped by 6 bases and J by 0 bases, with 13 bases between them. This CDR3 is built from 15 residues. CDR3 sequence (DNA): TGTGCCAGCAGCCCGTGGGTCTCTAGCACAGATACGCAGTATTTT. It specifies CASSPWVSSTDTQYF.

This clonotype turned up a few times. V and J are TRBV28 and TRBJ1-5, with a possible D match to TRBD1 (6 bases). The germline CDR1 and CDR2 sequences are MDHEN and SYDVKM. This CDR3 is 14 amino acids long. V dropped 3 bases and J dropped 6 bases, with 12 bases sitting between them. In DNA form, the CDR3 reads TGTGCCAGCAGTTTGGGTAGGGACATTCAGCCCCAGCATTTT. Its protein product is CASSLGRDIQPQHF. Full variable domain (remainder filled in from reference TRBV28 and TRBJ1-5): DVKVTQSSRYLVKRTGEKVFLECVQDMDHENMFWYRQDPGLGLRLIYFSYDVKMKEKGDIPEGYSVSREKKERFSLILESASTNQTSMYLCASSLGRDIQPQHFGDGTRLSIL.

This clonotype appeared many times. The J gene is TRBJ1-1, the V gene TRBV28; D is possibly TRBD1 (6 bases). The CDR3 totals 17 residues. Germline V gene lookup returns CDR1 MDHEN and CDR2 SYDVKM. V was clipped by 2 bases and J by 2 bases, with 18 bases between them. CDR3 residues: CASSLRTGGGGNTEAFF. Written as DNA, the CDR3 is TGTGCCAGCAGTTTACGTACGGGCGGGGGCGGAAACACTGAAGCTTTCTTT.